This is a list of T cell receptor beta chains from one sample in a study of cytomegalovirus exposure and HLA in healthy donors. TCRdb's copy holds only in-frame clones and misses some; the assay was immunoSEQ multiplex PCR. Of roughly 130,000 clones in the sample, just under 80% are singletons; the top ten hold roughly 1.9%. The sample comprised PBMCs. The receptors derive from a middle-aged woman in good health and CMV-seronegative. Both conserved end residues are part of each CDR3. A D gene is named only where the DNA matches it firmly. A clone size is listed for some rows: how often the clone was seen (once, few, many), or a class if it is expanded.

D gene,clone size,V gene,J gene,CDR3 DNA,CDR3 protein
-,-,TRBV5-6,TRBJ2-6,TGTGCCAGCAGCTTGGTAGGAAGCTCTGGGGCCAACGGCCTGACTTTC,CASSLVGSSGANGLTF
-,-,TRBV13,TRBJ2-7,TGTGCCAGCAGCTTAGGACCAGGGGTCCAGGACTTC,CASSLGPGVQDF
TRBD2,once,TRBV5-1,TRBJ2-1,TGCGCCAGCAGCTTAGCTAGCGGGCCTAACAATGAGCAGTTCTTC,CASSLASGPNNEQFF
-,-,TRBV7-3,TRBJ2-1,TGTGCCAGCAGCTTTGGACAGTACAATGAGCAGTTCTTC,CASSFGQYNEQFF
TRBD1,-,TRBV27,TRBJ2-7,TGTGCCAGCAGTTCCCTAACAACAGGGGCCTACGAGCAGTACTTC,CASSSLTTGAYEQYF
TRBD2,-,TRBV2,TRBJ2-1,TGTGCCAGCAGTGGATGGCGGGGGGGCCCAAATGAGCAGTTCTTC,CASSGWRGGPNEQFF
-,once,TRBV7-2,TRBJ2-3,TGTGCCAGCAGACCGATTCTAACGGATACGCAGTATTTT,CASRPILTDTQYF
TRBD2,-,TRBV10-3,TRBJ2-7,TGTGCCATCACCATGGGCGGGGGGCCTGTCGACGAGCAGTACTTC,CAITMGGGPVDEQYF
TRBD1,-,TRBV18,TRBJ1-1,TGTGCCAGCTCACGGGACGGACAGGGGAGACGCACTGAAGCTTTCTTT,CASSRDGQGRRTEAFF
-,-,TRBV28,TRBJ2-1,TGTGCCAGCAGTTATGCCTTACCAGCCTACAATGAGCAGTTCTTC,CASSYALPAYNEQFF
-,-,TRBV7-8,TRBJ2-7,TGTGCCAGCAGCCCCGCCTACGAGCAGTACTTC,CASSPAYEQYF
TRBD1,-,TRBV28,TRBJ1-5,TGTGCCAGCAGTTTAGGTTGGGACAGAGGAGGCAATCAGCCCCAGCATTTT,CASSLGWDRGGNQPQHF
-,-,TRBV6-5,TRBJ2-7,TGTGCCAGCAGTTACCTCTACGAGCAGTACTTC,CASSYLYEQYF
-,-,TRBV5-1,TRBJ1-2,TGCGCCAGCTCCGACAGACCGACTAACTATGGCTACACCTTC,CASSDRPTNYGYTF
-,-,TRBV10-3,TRBJ2-3,TGTGCCTCAGCAGGGAGCACAGATACGCAGTATTTT,CASAGSTDTQYF